This passage covers 12 T cell receptor beta chains from one sample sequenced in a study of OX40 agonist ivuxolimab in advanced cancers. Some clones are missing from TCRdb's copy, which holds only in-frame ones; the method was immunoSEQ multiplex PCR. Found here are 80,000 or so clones, more than 80% of them singletons; the top ten hold 2% to 2.5%. Material: CD4+ or CD8+ T cells sorted from blood, obtained in a trial of the OX40 agonist ivuxolimab. All receptors come from an adult with an advanced solid tumor such as melanoma, head and neck, liver or kidney cancer.

The chain is built from TRBV11-2 and TRBJ2-5; the match to TRBD2 covers 8 bases. V lost 4 bases to trimming and J lost 3 bases; unmatched junction nucleotides: 7. The CDR3 contains 15 residues. Per the germline V gene, CDR1 is SGHAT and CDR2 is FQNNGV. The CDR3 sequence is CASSWATGGEETQYF. CDR3 in DNA: TGTGCCAGCAGCTGGGCAACGGGGGGGGAAGAGACCCAGTACTTC.

The genes are TRBV5-1 and TRBJ1-3; D call uncertain. The germline V gene encodes CDR1 SGHRS and CDR2 YFSETQ. This CDR3 is 15 amino acids long. Deletions cut 2 bases from V and 1 base from J, with 10 bases between. The CDR3 DNA reads as TGCGCCAGCAGCTTCTATGGGCAGTCTGGAAACACCATATATTTT. Translation: CASSFYGQSGNTIYF.

This clone has just a few counts. CDR3 sequence reads: CATRSGANVLTF. As DNA, the CDR3 is TGTGCCACTCGTTCTGGGGCCAACGTCCTGACTTTC. This chain joins TRBV19 and TRBJ2-6; D is uncertain. Germline assignment: CDR1 LNHDA and CDR2 SQIVND (reference sequence). The germline V and J ends were trimmed by 10 bases and 1 base, with 5 bases remaining between them. The CDR3 contains 12 residues.

This sequence joins TRBV5-1 and TRBJ2-7; no definite D call. The CDR3 runs 17 residues. V lost 0 bases, J lost 2 bases, and 18 bases lay in between. From germline, CDR1 is SGHRS and CDR2 YFSETQ. DNA of the CDR3: TGCGCCAGCAGCTTGGCCTCTGACGCACGAACCCCCTACGAGCAGTACTTC. Amino acids: CASSLASDARTPYEQYF.

Only one count was recorded for this clone. The rearrangement links TRBV30 to TRBJ1-2; D is ambiguous. Trimming left V 0 bases short and J 4 bases short, with 15 bases between. This CDR3 has 15 amino acids. Germline V gene sequence: CDR1 GTSNPN, CDR2 SVGIG (reference sequence). The CDR3 protein is CAWSVRRGSGYGYTF. The CDR3 DNA follows: TGTGCCTGGAGTGTACGACGGGGAAGCGGCTATGGCTACACCTTC.

V and J are TRBV5-6 and TRBJ1-4; D is perhaps TRBD1 (5 bases). The V gene's germline CDR1 is SGHDT and CDR2 YYEEEE. Deletions cut 10 bases from V and 6 bases from J, with 16 bases between. The CDR3 is 13 residues long. CDR3 region: CASAAGPHEKLFF. The CDR3 region has the DNA TGTGCCTCCGCGGCGGGGCCGCATGAAAAACTGTTTTTT.

The V and J genes are TRBV23-1 and TRBJ2-2; perhaps TRBD1 as D (6 bases). TRBV23-1 is labeled an ORF, and its function is uncertain. The CDR3 spans 16 residues. V gave up 7 bases and J gave up 1 base, with 16 bases separating them. This chain's CDR3 is CASILGQRGNTGELFF. The CDR3 coding sequence is TGCGCCAGCATCTTAGGACAGCGAGGGAACACCGGGGAGCTGTTTTTT.

The chain recombines TRBV4-1 with TRBJ1-1; D ambiguous. The germline V and J ends were trimmed by 0 bases and 1 base, with 21 bases remaining between them. In germline, CDR1 is MGHRA, CDR2 YSYEKL. The CDR3 totals 19 residues. In DNA, the CDR3 is TGCGCCAGCAGCCAAGATTCGTTCTTCGTGGCAGACAAGAACACTGAAGCTTTCTTT. Translating gives CASSQDSFFVADKNTEAFF.

The chain has TRBV6-6 and TRBJ1-4; perhaps TRBD1 as D (5 bases). The CDR3 has 14 amino acids. Germline CDR1 reads MNHNY; CDR2 reads SVGAGI (reference sequence). V shed 5 bases and J shed 2 bases, with 9 bases lying between them. The CDR3 DNA follows: TGTGCCAGCAGTAGGGGATCGACTAATGAAAAACTGTTTTTT. Translation: CASSRGSTNEKLFF.

The chain recombines TRBV28 with TRBJ1-3; D remains unclear. CDR1 MDHEN and CDR2 SYDVKM come from the germline V gene. V lost 6 bases and J 2 bases, leaving 17 bases between the germline ends. This CDR3 has 16 amino acids. The CDR3 DNA reads as TGTGCCAGCAGCTTTTGGGGTGGTAGGGCTGGAAACACCATATATTTT. Encoded protein: CASSFWGGRAGNTIYF.

The genes are TRBV18 and TRBJ1-2; D not certain. Trimming removed 4 bases at V and 2 bases at J, with 5 bases between. The CDR3 length is 12 residues. The germline gives CDR1 KGHSH, CDR2 LQKENI. CDR3 DNA: TGTGCCAGCTCACAGGACAACTATGGCTACACCTTC. Residues: CASSQDNYGYTF. Using reference TRBV18 and TRBJ1-2 for the parts outside the CDR3, the full variable domain is NAGVMQNPRHLVRRRGQEARLRCSPMKGHSHVYWYRQLPEEGLKFMVYLQKENIIDESGMPKERFSAEFPKEGPSILRIQQVVRGDSAAYFCASSQDNYGYTFGSGTRLTVV.

The chain links TRBV30 to TRBJ2-7; 8 bases agree with TRBD1. Germline V gives CDR1 GTSNPN, CDR2 SVGIG (reference sequence). The CDR3 covers 11 residues. Germline trimming cut 5 bases from V and 4 bases from J; bases unmatched to any gene: 1. DNA for the CDR3: TGTGCCTGGGGGGACAGGTACGAGCAGTACTTC. As protein: CAWGDRYEQYF.